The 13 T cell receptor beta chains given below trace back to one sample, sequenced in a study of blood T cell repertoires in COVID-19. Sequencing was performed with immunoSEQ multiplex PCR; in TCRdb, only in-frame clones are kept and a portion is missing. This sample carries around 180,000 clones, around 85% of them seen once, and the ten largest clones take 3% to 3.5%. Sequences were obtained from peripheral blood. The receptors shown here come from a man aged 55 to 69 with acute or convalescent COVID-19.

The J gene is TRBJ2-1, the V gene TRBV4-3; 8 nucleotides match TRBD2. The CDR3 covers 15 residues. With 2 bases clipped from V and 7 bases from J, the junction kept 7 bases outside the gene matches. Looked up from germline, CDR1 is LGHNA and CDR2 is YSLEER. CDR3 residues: CASSQLAGGVNEQFF. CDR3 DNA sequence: TGCGCCAGCAGCCAACTTGCGGGAGGAGTTAATGAGCAGTTCTTC.

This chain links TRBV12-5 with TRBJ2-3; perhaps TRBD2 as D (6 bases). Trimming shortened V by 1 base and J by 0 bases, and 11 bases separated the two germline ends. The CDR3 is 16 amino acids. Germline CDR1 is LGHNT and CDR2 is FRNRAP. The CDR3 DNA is TGTGCTAGTGGTTTGGCGGCCGGGAGCAGCACAGATACGCAGTATTTT. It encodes CASGLAAGSSTDTQYF.

The CDR3 DNA follows: TGTGCCTGGAGTGTGATGGGGACTAGGTACAATGAGCAGTTCTTC. Its protein product is CAWSVMGTRYNEQFF. This chain connects TRBV30 to TRBJ2-1, with TRBD2 matching 8 bases. With 0 bases clipped from V and 4 bases from J, the junction kept 5 bases outside the gene matches. The CDR3 is 15 amino acids. Germline-derived CDR1 and CDR2 are GTSNPN and SVGIG (reference sequence).

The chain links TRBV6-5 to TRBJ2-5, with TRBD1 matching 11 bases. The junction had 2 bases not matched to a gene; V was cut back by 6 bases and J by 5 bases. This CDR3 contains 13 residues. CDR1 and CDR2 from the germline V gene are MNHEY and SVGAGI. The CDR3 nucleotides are TGTGCCAGCAGCCGGGACAGGGGGGAGACCCAGTACTTC. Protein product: CASSRDRGETQYF.

The CDR3 spells CASMGGWTEAFF. The CDR3 DNA follows: TGTGCCAGCATGGGGGGTTGGACTGAAGCTTTCTTT. The chain combines TRBV6-6 with TRBJ1-1; perhaps TRBD1 as D (5 bases). The V end lost 7 bases, the J end lost 5 bases, and 11 bases lay between the germline ends. The CDR3 contains 12 residues. In germline, CDR1 is MNHNY, CDR2 SVGAGI (reference sequence).

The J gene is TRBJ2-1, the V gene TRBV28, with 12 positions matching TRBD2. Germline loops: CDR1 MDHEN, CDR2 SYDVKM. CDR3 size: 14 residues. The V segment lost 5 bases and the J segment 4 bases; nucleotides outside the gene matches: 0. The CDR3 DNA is TGTGCCAGCAGTGGACTAGCGGGGTACAATGAGCAGTTCTTC. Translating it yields CASSGLAGYNEQFF.

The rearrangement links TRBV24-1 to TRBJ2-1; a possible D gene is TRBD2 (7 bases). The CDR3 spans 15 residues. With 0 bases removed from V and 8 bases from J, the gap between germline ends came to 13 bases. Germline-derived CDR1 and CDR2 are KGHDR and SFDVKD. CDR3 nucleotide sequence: TGTGCCACCAGTGATTTGGGGGGGGCAGGGGATGAGCAGTTCTTC. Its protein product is CATSDLGGAGDEQFF.

CDR3 coding DNA: TGTGCCAGCATCCTTGCGGGGGACAATCAGCCCCAGCATTTT. Encoded protein: CASILAGDNQPQHF. The chain couples TRBV28 to TRBJ1-5; tentatively, D is TRBD1 (5 bases). The germline V and J ends were trimmed by 7 bases and 3 bases, with 13 bases remaining between them. CDR3 length: 14 residues. Germline-derived CDR1 and CDR2 are MDHEN and SYDVKM.

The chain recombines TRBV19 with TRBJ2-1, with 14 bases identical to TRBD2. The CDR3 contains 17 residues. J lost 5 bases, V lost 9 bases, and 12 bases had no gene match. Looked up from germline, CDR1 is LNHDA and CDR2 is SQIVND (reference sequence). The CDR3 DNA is TGTGCCAGCTCTGGGACTAGCGGGAGTGGAAGCAACAATGAGCAGTTCTTC. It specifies CASSGTSGSGSNNEQFF.

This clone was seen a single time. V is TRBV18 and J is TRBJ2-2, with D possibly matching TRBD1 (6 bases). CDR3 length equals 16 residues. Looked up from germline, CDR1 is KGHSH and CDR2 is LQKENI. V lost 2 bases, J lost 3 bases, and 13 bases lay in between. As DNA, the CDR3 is TGTGCCAGCTCACCAAGGCAGGGGCTTTACACCGGGGAGCTGTTTTTT. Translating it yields CASSPRQGLYTGELFF.

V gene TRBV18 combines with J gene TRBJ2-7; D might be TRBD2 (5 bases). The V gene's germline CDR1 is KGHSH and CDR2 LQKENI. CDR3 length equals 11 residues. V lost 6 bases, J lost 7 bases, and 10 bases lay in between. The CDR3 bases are TGTGCCAGCTCTTCGGACTGGGAGCAGTACTTC. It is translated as CASSSDWEQYF.

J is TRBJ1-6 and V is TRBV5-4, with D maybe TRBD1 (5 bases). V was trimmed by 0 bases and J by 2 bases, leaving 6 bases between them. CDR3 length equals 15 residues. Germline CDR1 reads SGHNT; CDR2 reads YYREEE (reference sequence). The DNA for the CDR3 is TGTGCCAGCAGCTTGGGGGGGGCCTATAATTCACCCCTCCACTTT. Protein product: CASSLGGAYNSPLHF.

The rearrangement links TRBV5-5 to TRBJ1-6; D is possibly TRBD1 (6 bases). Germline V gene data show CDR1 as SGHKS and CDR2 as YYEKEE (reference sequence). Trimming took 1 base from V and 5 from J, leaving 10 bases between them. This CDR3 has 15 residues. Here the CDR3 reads CASSLIQGHNSPLHF. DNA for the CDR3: TGTGCCAGCAGCTTGATACAGGGCCATAATTCACCCCTCCACTTT.